This T cell receptor beta chain stems from a study of CD8+ T cells in alopecia areata. Findings of the study overall: Sharing of TCRs across patients appeared less clear than in mice, possibly for HLA-related reasons.

Deletions cut 3 bases from V and 5 bases from J, with 19 bases between. The germline V gene has CDR1 GTSNPN and CDR2 SVGIG (reference sequence). The CDR3 is 15 amino acids. The sequencing template was cDNA reverse transcribed from extracted RNA. Some clones are missing from TCRdb's copy, which holds only in-frame ones; the method was immunoSEQ multiplex PCR. This table holds over 150,000 clones, about 60% found once. To note about this clone: Its antigen is not known.

Treatment given: oral pan-JAK inhibitor, 5-10 mg twice daily. Peripheral blood and lesional scalp punch biopsies came from alopecia areata patients. The receptor comes from a human donor with alopecia areata. This chain links TRBV30 with TRBJ2-5, with D maybe TRBD1 (5 bases). Material: CD8+ T cells sorted from blood, obtained at week 24, from a patient treated with tofacitinib. The CDR3 DNA sequence: TGTGCCTGGAGAGGGGTCAGGGTACACAGGGAGACCCAGTACTTC. Encoded protein: CAWRGVRVHRETQYF.